Listed below are T cell receptor beta chains from one sample, sequenced in a study of blood T cells in healthy people across ages. TCRdb itself ran the 5' RACE reads through MiXCR, one entry per CDR3 protein. The sample carries hundreds of thousands of distinct CDR3 sequences, roughly 30% recorded once. Sequenced sample: blood. Receptors originate from a woman of 80 years or more in good health. CDR3s include the opening cysteine and the closing phenylalanine or tryptophan. Each record gives: CDR3 DNA, CDR3 protein, J gene, D gene, clone size, V gene. A D gene is named only where the DNA matches it firmly. A clone size is listed for some rows: how often the clone was seen (once, few, many), or a class if it is expanded.

CDR3nt: TGTGCCAGCAGTGAAGCGGGAGGGTTCTATGGCTACACCTTC
CDR3aa: CASSEAGGFYGYTF
j_gene: TRBJ1-2
d_gene: .
abundance: many
v_gene: TRBV6-1

CDR3nt: TGCAGTGCTAGAGACTCCGGGGGTAGCACAGATACGCAGTATTTT
CDR3aa: CSARDSGGSTDTQYF
j_gene: TRBJ2-3
d_gene: .
abundance: many
v_gene: TRBV20-1

CDR3nt: TGTGCCAGCAGTTACTTAGGGAGCTCCTACAATGAGCAGTTCTTC
CDR3aa: CASSYLGSSYNEQFF
j_gene: TRBJ2-1
d_gene: .
abundance: .
v_gene: TRBV6-2/TRBV6-3

CDR3nt: TGTGCCAGCAGTTTAACCCGAACGACCACCGGGGGCTACACCTTC
CDR3aa: CASSLTRTTTGGYTF
j_gene: TRBJ1-2
d_gene: .
abundance: .
v_gene: TRBV28

CDR3nt: TGTGCCAGCGTCATAGGGAGCACAGATATGCAGTATTTT
CDR3aa: CASVIGSTDMQYF
j_gene: TRBJ2-3
d_gene: .
abundance: once
v_gene: TRBV12-3/TRBV12-4

CDR3nt: TGTGCCAGCAGTTTAGTGGCCGGGACAGGGGCATACAATGAGCAGTTCTTC
CDR3aa: CASSLVAGTGAYNEQFF
j_gene: TRBJ2-1
d_gene: TRBD1
abundance: .
v_gene: TRBV28

CDR3nt: TGTGCCAGCAGCCACGAACGGGGGAGCACAGATACGCAGTATTTT
CDR3aa: CASSHERGSTDTQYF
j_gene: TRBJ2-3
d_gene: .
abundance: many
v_gene: TRBV4-2

CDR3nt: TGTGCCAGCAGTTCGGGCCCCCTAGAGACCCAGTACTTC
CDR3aa: CASSSGPLETQYF
j_gene: TRBJ2-5
d_gene: .
abundance: .
v_gene: TRBV6-5

CDR3nt: TGTGCCAGCGGCACAGCGACTAGCGGGGGCCAAAGCTCCTACAATGAGCAGTTCTTC
CDR3aa: CASGTATSGGQSSYNEQFF
j_gene: TRBJ2-1
d_gene: TRBD2
abundance: .
v_gene: TRBV28

CDR3nt: TGTGCCTGGAGTCCCCCCGACAGGAGGAATTCACCCCTCCACTTT
CDR3aa: CAWSPPDRRNSPLHF
j_gene: TRBJ1-6
d_gene: .
abundance: .
v_gene: TRBV30

CDR3nt: TGTGCCAGCAGCCAAGGCTCCACAGATACGCAGTATTTT
CDR3aa: CASSQGSTDTQYF
j_gene: TRBJ2-3
d_gene: .
abundance: many
v_gene: TRBV5-1

CDR3nt: TGTGCCAGCGCCACAGCCAGAAGCACAGATACGCAGTATTTT
CDR3aa: CASATARSTDTQYF
j_gene: TRBJ2-3
d_gene: .
abundance: few
v_gene: TRBV7-2

CDR3nt: TGTGCCAGCAGCTACCGACAGGGAGCGGGTCAGCCCCAGCATTTT
CDR3aa: CASSYRQGAGQPQHF
j_gene: TRBJ1-5
d_gene: TRBD1
abundance: .
v_gene: TRBV7-2

CDR3nt: TGCAGTGTTCTTAAGGGGGGGAACACTGAAGCTTTCTTT
CDR3aa: CSVLKGGNTEAFF
j_gene: TRBJ1-1
d_gene: .
abundance: many
v_gene: TRBV20-1

CDR3nt: TGTGCCAGTAGTCCTCAGGGGAGTGAAGGTTCACCCCTCCACTTT
CDR3aa: CASSPQGSEGSPLHF
j_gene: TRBJ1-6
d_gene: .
abundance: few
v_gene: TRBV19

CDR3nt: TGTGCCAGCAGCTTCCGTAGGGACAGGGAGGTACTCGGGGCCAACGTCCTGACTTTC
CDR3aa: CASSFRRDREVLGANVLTF
j_gene: TRBJ2-6
d_gene: TRBD1
abundance: many
v_gene: TRBV12-3/TRBV12-4

CDR3nt: TGTGCCACCAGTGCGCACCAAGAGACCCAGTACTTC
CDR3aa: CATSAHQETQYF
j_gene: TRBJ2-5
d_gene: .
abundance: many
v_gene: TRBV24-1

CDR3nt: TGTGCCAGTACCTCTGGACAGACCTATGGCTACACCTTC
CDR3aa: CASTSGQTYGYTF
j_gene: TRBJ1-2
d_gene: .
abundance: many
v_gene: TRBV6-5

CDR3nt: TGTGCCAGCAAAGGGGGGGGTACGCAAAAGACCCAGTACTTC
CDR3aa: CASKGGGTQKTQYF
j_gene: TRBJ2-5
d_gene: .
abundance: few
v_gene: TRBV28

CDR3nt: TGTGCCAGCAGCGTAGGGTTCGGGGATGCTGAAGCTTTCTTT
CDR3aa: CASSVGFGDAEAFF
j_gene: TRBJ1-1
d_gene: .
abundance: many
v_gene: TRBV9

CDR3nt: TGCGCCAGCAGCTTGGGGGCCGTCTCAGGGGCCTATGGCTACACCTTC
CDR3aa: CASSLGAVSGAYGYTF
j_gene: TRBJ1-2
d_gene: .
abundance: many
v_gene: TRBV5-1

CDR3nt: TGTGCCAGCAGCTTAGGGTCGGGGCCTATGAACACTGAAGCTTTCTTT
CDR3aa: CASSLGSGPMNTEAFF
j_gene: TRBJ1-1
d_gene: .
abundance: many
v_gene: TRBV7-6

CDR3nt: TGTGCCTGGAGCCAAGGGTCGGGTCAGCCCCAGCATTTT
CDR3aa: CAWSQGSGQPQHF
j_gene: TRBJ1-5
d_gene: .
abundance: few
v_gene: TRBV30

CDR3nt: TGCAGTGCTAGAGTCCTTGCTAGCCGAGGACGAGATACGCAGTATTTT
CDR3aa: CSARVLASRGRDTQYF
j_gene: TRBJ2-3
d_gene: .
abundance: .
v_gene: TRBV20-1

CDR3nt: TGCGCCAGCAGCTTGGGGGGACTTACGACCTACGAGCAGTACTTC
CDR3aa: CASSLGGLTTYEQYF
j_gene: TRBJ2-7
d_gene: .
abundance: many
v_gene: TRBV5-1

CDR3nt: TGTGCCAGCAGTGTTGCGGGATCGGCTGGAGAGACCCAGTACTTC
CDR3aa: CASSVAGSAGETQYF
j_gene: TRBJ2-5
d_gene: .
abundance: .
v_gene: TRBV2